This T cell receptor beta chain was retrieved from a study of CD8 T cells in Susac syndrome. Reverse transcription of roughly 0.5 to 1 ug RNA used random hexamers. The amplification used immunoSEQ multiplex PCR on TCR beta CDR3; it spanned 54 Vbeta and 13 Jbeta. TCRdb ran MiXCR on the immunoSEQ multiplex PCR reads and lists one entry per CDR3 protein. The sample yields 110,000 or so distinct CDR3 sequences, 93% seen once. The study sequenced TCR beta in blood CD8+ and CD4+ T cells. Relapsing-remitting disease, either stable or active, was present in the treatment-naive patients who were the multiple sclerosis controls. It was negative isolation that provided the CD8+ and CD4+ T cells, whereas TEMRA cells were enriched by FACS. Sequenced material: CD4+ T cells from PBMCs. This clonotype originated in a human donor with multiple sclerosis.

The CDR3 loop is CASSFTKRGGTDTQYF. The CDR3 DNA is TGTGCCAGCAGCTTTACAAAGCGGGGGGGCACAGATACGCAGTATTTT. V is TRBV5-6 and J is TRBJ2-3; 9 positions agree with TRBD2. V was clipped by 2 bases and J by 1 base; unmatched bases: 5. From germline, CDR1 is SGHDT and CDR2 YYEEEE. This CDR3 contains 16 residues.